The 9 T cell receptor beta chains below all came from one sample that was sequenced in a study of T cell responses to AZD1222 COVID-19 vaccine. Produced via immunoSEQ multiplex PCR; TCRdb's table is partial and in-frame only. This table holds about 59,000 clones, roughly 89% found once. Sequenced here: peripheral blood, sampled on day 0 of AZD1222 vaccination. These receptors all come from an adult in good health.

This chain joins TRBV19 and TRBJ2-7; TRBD2 might be the D (5 bases). Germline CDR1 reads LNHDA; CDR2 reads SQIVND (reference sequence). The CDR3 is made up of 14 amino acids. The V end was cut by 1 base, the J end by 0 bases, with 7 bases between. CDR3 coding DNA: TGTGCCAGTAGTATAGGTGAGGGCTCCTACGAGCAGTACTTC. It is translated as CASSIGEGSYEQYF.

In its sample, this clone was seen a few times. This sequence joins TRBV6-2 or TRBV6-3 and TRBJ2-5; 11 bases map to TRBD2. Unmatched junction bases numbered 8, after V lost 5 bases and J lost 12 bases. The CDR3 runs 13 residues. Germline assignment: CDR1 MNHEY and CDR2 SVGEGT. In DNA, the CDR3 is TGTGCCAGCAGTCACGGGGGACTAGCGGCCAAGTACTTC. This encodes CASSHGGLAAKYF.

This clone was detected only once. The chain recombines TRBV6-5 with TRBJ2-7; D might be TRBD1 (6 bases). The V end was cut by 3 bases, the J end by 6 bases, with 15 bases between. Germline CDR1 and CDR2: MNHEY and SVGAGI. The CDR3 has 14 residues. The CDR3 DNA follows: TGTGCCAGCAGTTATTCGGGCAGGGGTGGCGAGCAGTACTTC. As protein: CASSYSGRGGEQYF.

In this sample, this clone turned up once. The genes are TRBV3-1 (or the pseudogene TRBV3-2) and TRBJ1-4, with D perhaps TRBD1 (5 bases). The length of the CDR3 is 18 residues. Germline-derived CDR1 and CDR2 are LGHDT and YNNKEL (reference sequence). Trimming removed 2 bases from V and 7 bases from J, with 23 bases in between. CDR3 residues: CASSQQTGGTRRSEKLFF. The CDR3, as DNA: TGTGCCAGCAGCCAACAAACCGGGGGTACCCGGAGAAGTGAAAAACTGTTTTTT.

The genes are TRBV3-1 (or the pseudogene TRBV3-2) and TRBJ2-7, with 9 positions matching TRBD1. This CDR3 contains 17 residues. J gave up 3 bases and V 4 bases, and 13 bases lay outside the gene matches. Germline loops: CDR1 LGHDT, CDR2 YNNKEL (reference sequence). CDR3 loop: CASSLNLPGQGLYEQYF. CDR3 DNA sequence: TGTGCCAGCAGCCTAAACCTTCCGGGACAGGGACTCTACGAGCAGTACTTC.

There are a few counts of this clone. The CDR3 DNA is TGTGCCAGCAGCTTGGGACTCTACTCCTACGAGCAGTACTTC. Encoded protein: CASSLGLYSYEQYF. The rearrangement joins TRBV5-8 to TRBJ2-7; no clear D. CDR1 SGHTS and CDR2 YDEGEE come from the germline V gene. V was trimmed by 0 bases and J by 0 bases, leaving 7 bases between them. This CDR3 is built from 14 residues.

This chain links TRBV12-3 or TRBV12-4 with TRBJ1-4; D not resolved. The CDR3 spans 12 residues. The ends were cut back, 8 bases at V and 4 bases at J, with 8 bases in the middle. The CDR3 protein is CASRRGNEKLFF. CDR3 in DNA: TGTGCCAGCCGCCGGGGTAATGAAAAACTGTTTTTT.

V gene TRBV9 combines with J gene TRBJ2-1, with D possibly matching TRBD2 (5 bases). This CDR3 is built from 16 residues. V was clipped by 0 bases and J by 7 bases, with 17 bases between them. Germline CDR1 reads SGDLS; CDR2 reads YYNGEE. The CDR3 is CASSVEGGSLGNEQFF. The CDR3 DNA is TGTGCCAGCAGCGTAGAAGGAGGCTCCCTGGGGAATGAGCAGTTCTTC.

V gene TRBV29-1 combines with J gene TRBJ1-2, with D tentatively TRBD1 (6 bases). Germline values: CDR1 SQVTM, CDR2 ANQGSEA. CDR3 size: 14 residues. V lost 4 bases and J lost 4, with 16 bases in between. The CDR3 here is CSVGGGGLVYGYTF. The DNA for the CDR3 is TGCAGCGTTGGGGGCGGGGGGCTCGTCTATGGCTACACCTTC.